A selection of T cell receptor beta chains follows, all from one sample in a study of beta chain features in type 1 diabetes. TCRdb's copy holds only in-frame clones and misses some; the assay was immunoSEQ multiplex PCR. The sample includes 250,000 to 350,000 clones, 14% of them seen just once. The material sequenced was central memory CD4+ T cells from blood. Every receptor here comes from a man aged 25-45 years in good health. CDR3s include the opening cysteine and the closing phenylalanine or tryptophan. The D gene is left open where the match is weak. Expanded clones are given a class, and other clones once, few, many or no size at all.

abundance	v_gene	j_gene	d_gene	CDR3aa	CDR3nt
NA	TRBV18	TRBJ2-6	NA	CASSPTFSGANVLTF	TGTGCCAGCTCACCAACATTCTCTGGGGCCAACGTCCTGACTTTC
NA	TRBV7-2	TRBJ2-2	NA	CASSPGHFTGELFF	TGTGCCAGCAGCCCCGGACATTTCACCGGGGAGCTGTTTTTT
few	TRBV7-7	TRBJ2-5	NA	CASSPRTEILSKETQYF	TGTGCCAGCAGCCCTAGGACAGAAATATTAAGCAAAGAGACCCAGTACTTC
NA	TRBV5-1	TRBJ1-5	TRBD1	CASSSGTVDNQPQHF	TGCGCCAGCAGTTCCGGGACAGTAGACAATCAGCCCCAGCATTTT
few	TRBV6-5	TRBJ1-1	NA	CASSKTGRTEAFF	TGTGCCAGCAGCAAAACAGGGAGGACTGAAGCTTTCTTT
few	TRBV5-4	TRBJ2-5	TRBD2	CASSFPQLAGEETQYF	TGTGCCAGCAGCTTCCCCCAACTAGCGGGGGAAGAGACCCAGTACTTC
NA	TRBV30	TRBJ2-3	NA	CAWRTRGGGDTQYF	TGTGCCTGGAGGACCCGTGGGGGTGGGGATACGCAGTATTTT
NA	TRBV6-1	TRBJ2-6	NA	CASSLGTNVLTF	TGTGCCAGCAGTCTGGGAACCAACGTCCTGACTTTC
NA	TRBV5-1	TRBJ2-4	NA	CASEGLGIQYF	TGCGCCAGCGAGGGACTTGGCATTCAGTACTTC
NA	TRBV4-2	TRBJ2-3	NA	CASSQDTAGTDTQYF	TGTGCCAGCAGCCAAGATACCGCAGGGACAGATACGCAGTATTTT
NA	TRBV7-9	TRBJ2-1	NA	CASSLWKPSYNEQFF	TGTGCCAGCAGCTTATGGAAACCCTCCTACAATGAGCAGTTCTTC
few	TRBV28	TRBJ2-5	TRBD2	CASRPHISAGRETQYF	TGTGCCAGCAGGCCACACATTTCAGCGGGACGAGAGACCCAGTACTTC
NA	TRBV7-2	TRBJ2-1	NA	CASSEAYLFNEQFF	TGTGCCAGCAGCGAGGCCTACTTGTTCAATGAGCAGTTCTTC
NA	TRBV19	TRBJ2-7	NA	CASSHGDYEQYF	TGTGCCAGTAGTCACGGAGACTACGAGCAGTACTTC
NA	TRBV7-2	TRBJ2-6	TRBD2	CASSLGGDSGANVLTF	TGTGCCAGCAGCTTGGGAGGGGACTCTGGGGCCAACGTCCTGACTTTC
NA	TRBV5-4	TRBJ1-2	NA	CASSLPNPGEANYGYTF	TGTGCCAGCAGCTTACCTAACCCGGGCGAAGCAAACTATGGCTACACCTTC
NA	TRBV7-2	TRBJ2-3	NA	CASSGRVRDWRGDTQYF	TGTGCCAGCAGCGGGCGGGTCCGGGACTGGAGGGGAGATACGCAGTATTTT
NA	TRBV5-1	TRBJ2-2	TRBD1	CASSPRPTGGGTGELFF	TGCGCCAGCAGCCCAAGACCGACAGGGGGAGGGACCGGGGAGCTGTTTTTT